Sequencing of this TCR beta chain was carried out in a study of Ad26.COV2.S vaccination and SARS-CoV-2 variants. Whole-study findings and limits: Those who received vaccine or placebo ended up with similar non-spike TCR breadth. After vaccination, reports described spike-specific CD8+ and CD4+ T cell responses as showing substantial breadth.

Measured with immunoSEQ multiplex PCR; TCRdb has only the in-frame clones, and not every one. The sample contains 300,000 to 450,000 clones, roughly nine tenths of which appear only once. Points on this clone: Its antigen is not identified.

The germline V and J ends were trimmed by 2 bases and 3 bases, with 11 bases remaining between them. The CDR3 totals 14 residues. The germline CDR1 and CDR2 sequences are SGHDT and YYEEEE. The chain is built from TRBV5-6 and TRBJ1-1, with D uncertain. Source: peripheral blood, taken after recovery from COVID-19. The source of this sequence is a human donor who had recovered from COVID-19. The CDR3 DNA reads TGTGCCAGCAGCTTTTTCGATCGGGACACTGAAGCTTTCTTT. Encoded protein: CASSFFDRDTEAFF.